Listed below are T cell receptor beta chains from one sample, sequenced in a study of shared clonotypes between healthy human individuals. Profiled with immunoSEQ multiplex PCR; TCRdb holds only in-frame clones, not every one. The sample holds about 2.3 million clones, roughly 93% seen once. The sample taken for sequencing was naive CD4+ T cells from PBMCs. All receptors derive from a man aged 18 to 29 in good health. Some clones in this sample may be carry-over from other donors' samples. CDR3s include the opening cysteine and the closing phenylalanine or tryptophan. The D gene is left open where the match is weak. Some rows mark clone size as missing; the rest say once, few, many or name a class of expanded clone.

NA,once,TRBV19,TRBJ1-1,CASSRVPTEAFF,TGTGCCAGCTCCAGGGTTCCCACTGAAGCTTTCTTT
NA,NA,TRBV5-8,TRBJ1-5,CASSRQFDGNQPQHF,TGTGCCAGCTCGAGACAGTTCGACGGCAATCAGCCCCAGCATTTT
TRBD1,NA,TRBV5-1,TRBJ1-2,CASSVIAGQAGGYTF,TGCGCCAGCAGCGTCATAGCGGGACAGGCTGGTGGCTACACCTTC
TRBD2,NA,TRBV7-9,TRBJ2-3,CASRDIAGRKDTQYF,TGTGCCAGCAGGGACATAGCGGGACGGAAAGATACGCAGTATTTT
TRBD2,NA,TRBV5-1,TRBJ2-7,CASSSGTSAFDEQYF,TGCGCCAGCAGCTCCGGGACTAGCGCTTTCGACGAGCAGTACTTC
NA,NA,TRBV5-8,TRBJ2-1,CASSWSRGHPYNEQFF,TGTGCCAGCAGCTGGAGCAGGGGCCACCCATACAATGAGCAGTTCTTC
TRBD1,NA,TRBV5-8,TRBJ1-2,CASSLVGGDRGYTF,TGTGCCAGCAGCTTGGTAGGGGGCGACCGTGGCTACACCTTC
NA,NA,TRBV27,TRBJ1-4,CASSLALAEKLFF,TGTGCCAGCAGTTTAGCCTTAGCTGAAAAACTGTTTTTT
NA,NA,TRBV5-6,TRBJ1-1,CASSSHTEAFF,TGTGCCAGCAGCTCACACACTGAAGCTTTCTTT
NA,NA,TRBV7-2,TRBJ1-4,CASSLQGTTNEKLFF,TGTGCCAGCAGCTTACAGGGGACAACTAATGAAAAACTGTTTTTT
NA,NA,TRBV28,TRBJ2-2,CASSVTRLGTGELFF,TGTGCCAGCAGTGTTACCCGACTCGGGACCGGGGAGCTGTTTTTT
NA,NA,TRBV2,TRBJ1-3,CASSEGVGNTIYF,TGTGCCAGCAGCGAAGGGGTAGGAAACACCATATATTTT
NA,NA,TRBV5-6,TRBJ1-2,CASSPEGTHGGYTF,TGTGCCAGCAGCCCGGAGGGGACTCACGGGGGCTACACCTTC
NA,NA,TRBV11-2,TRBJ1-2,CASSLANRDTYRYGYTF,TGTGCCAGCAGCCTTGCAAACCGGGACACATACCGCTATGGCTACACCTTC
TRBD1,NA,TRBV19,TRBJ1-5,CASKQGLGGNQPQHF,TGTGCCAGTAAACAGGGGTTGGGTGGCAATCAGCCCCAGCATTTT
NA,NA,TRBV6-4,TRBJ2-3,CASSDSRSSTDTQYF,TGTGCCAGCAGTGACTCACGGTCTAGCACAGATACGCAGTATTTT
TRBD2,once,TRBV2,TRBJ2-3,CASSDPRTSGDTDTQYF,TGTGCCAGCAGTGACCCCCGGACTAGCGGGGATACAGATACGCAGTATTTT
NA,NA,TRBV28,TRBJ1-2,CASSPGRDGPYGYTF,TGTGCCAGCAGCCCAGGCCGGGACGGTCCCTATGGCTACACCTTC
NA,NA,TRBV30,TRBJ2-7,CAWGSYYEQYF,TGTGCCTGGGGCAGCTACTACGAGCAGTACTTC
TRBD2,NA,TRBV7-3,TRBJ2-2,CASSFQPKREGIGELFF,TGTGCCAGCAGCTTCCAGCCTAAGCGGGAGGGTATCGGGGAGCTGTTTTTT
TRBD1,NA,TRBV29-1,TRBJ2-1,CSVGWTGGKDEQFF,TGCAGCGTCGGTTGGACAGGGGGCAAAGATGAGCAGTTCTTC
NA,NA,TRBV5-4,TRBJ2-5,CASSRGSGTRQETQYF,TGTGCCAGCAGCCGGGGCTCCGGGACTCGCCAAGAGACCCAGTACTTC
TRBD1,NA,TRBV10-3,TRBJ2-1,CAIGDRVRDEQFF,TGTGCCATCGGGGACAGGGTTCGCGATGAGCAGTTCTTC
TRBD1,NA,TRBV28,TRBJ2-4,CASSPHPGQTKNIQYF,TGTGCCAGCAGTCCCCACCCGGGACAGACCAAAAACATTCAGTACTTC
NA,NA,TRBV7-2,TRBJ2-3,CASSSRGAADTQYF,TGTGCCAGCAGCTCAAGGGGGGCCGCAGATACGCAGTATTTT
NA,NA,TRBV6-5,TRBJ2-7,CASSPKTGALREQYF,TGTGCCAGCAGTCCCAAGACAGGAGCTCTACGGGAGCAGTACTTC
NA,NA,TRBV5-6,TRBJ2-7,CASTTGKGYEQYF,TGTGCCAGCACCACTGGAAAGGGCTACGAGCAGTACTTC
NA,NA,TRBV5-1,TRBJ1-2,CASSSAYRVARAMDYGYTF,TGCGCCAGCAGTTCAGCCTACAGGGTCGCCAGAGCCATGGACTATGGCTACACCTTC
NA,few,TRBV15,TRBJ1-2,CATSRDGFGYTF,TGTGCCACCAGCAGAGATGGTTTTGGCTACACCTTC
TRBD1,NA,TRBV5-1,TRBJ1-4,CASSRRGQYEKLFF,TGCGCCAGCAGCCGCAGGGGGCAATATGAAAAACTGTTTTTT
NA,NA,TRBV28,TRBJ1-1,CASTQSVGTEAFF,TGTGCCAGCACCCAATCGGTTGGCACTGAAGCTTTCTTT
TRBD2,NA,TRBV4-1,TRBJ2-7,CASRPGLAGDSSYEQYF,TGCGCCAGCAGGCCGGGACTAGCGGGAGATAGCTCCTACGAGCAGTACTTC
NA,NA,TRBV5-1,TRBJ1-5,CASSFSGLQPQHF,TGCGCCAGCAGCTTTAGCGGGTTGCAGCCCCAGCATTTT
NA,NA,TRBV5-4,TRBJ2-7,CASSSQGGSSYEQYF,TGTGCCAGCAGTTCACAGGGAGGGAGCTCCTACGAGCAGTACTTC
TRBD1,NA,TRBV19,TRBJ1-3,CASTSRDSSGNTIYF,TGTGCCAGTACGAGTCGGGACAGCTCTGGAAACACCATATATTTT
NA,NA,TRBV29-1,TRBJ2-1,CSVDRDTDNEQFF,TGCAGCGTCGATCGGGACACTGACAATGAGCAGTTCTTC
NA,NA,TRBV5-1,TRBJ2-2,CASSLGVGDGLVAGELFF,TGCGCCAGCAGCTTGGGAGTAGGGGACGGGCTCGTGGCCGGGGAGCTGTTTTTT
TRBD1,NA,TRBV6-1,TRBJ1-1,CASSLQGQRTEAFF,TGTGCCAGCAGCCTACAGGGGCAGCGGACTGAAGCTTTCTTT
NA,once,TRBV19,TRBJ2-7,CASSSSGTGGEQYF,TGTGCCAGTAGTAGCAGCGGGACAGGTGGTGAGCAGTACTTC
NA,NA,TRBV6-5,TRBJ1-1,CASRPAGGAITEAFF,TGTGCCAGCAGGCCCGCCGGGGGGGCCATCACTGAAGCTTTCTTT
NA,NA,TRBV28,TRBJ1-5,CASSSPGTEDQPQHF,TGTGCCAGCAGCTCTCCCGGGACCGAGGATCAGCCCCAGCATTTT
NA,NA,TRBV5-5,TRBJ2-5,CASSFQGETQYF,TGTGCCAGCAGCTTCCAGGGAGAGACCCAGTACTTC
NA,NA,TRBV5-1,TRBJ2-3,CASSFTRASTDTQYF,TGCGCCAGCAGCTTTACACGGGCCAGCACAGATACGCAGTATTTT
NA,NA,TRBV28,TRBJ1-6,CASSPLAAPGGSPLHF,TGTGCCAGCAGTCCCCTGGCCGCCCCGGGGGGATCACCCCTCCACTTT
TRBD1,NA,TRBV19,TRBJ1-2,CATKPGGPIAYGYTF,TGTGCCACCAAACCAGGGGGCCCCATTGCCTATGGCTACACCTTC
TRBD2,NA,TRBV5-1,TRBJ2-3,CASSLAGTSDSSTDTQYF,TGCGCCAGCAGCTTGGCCGGGACTAGCGATTCTAGCACAGATACGCAGTATTTT
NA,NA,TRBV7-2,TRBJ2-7,CASSLLAPSYEQYF,TGTGCCAGCAGCTTACTAGCGCCTAGCTACGAGCAGTACTTC
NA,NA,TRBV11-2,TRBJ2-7,CASSLPRGDRRYEQYF,TGTGCCAGCAGCTTACCCCGGGGGGACAGGCGCTACGAGCAGTACTTC
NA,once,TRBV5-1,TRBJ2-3,CASSLAPQYTDTQYF,TGCGCCAGCAGCTTGGCCCCGCAGTACACAGATACGCAGTATTTT
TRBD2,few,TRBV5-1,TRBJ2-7,CASSLAPLAGGISYEQYF,TGCGCCAGCAGCTTGGCCCCATTAGCGGGAGGGATCTCCTACGAGCAGTACTTC
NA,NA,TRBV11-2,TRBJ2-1,CASSPLTGQLVHQVQFF,TGTGCCAGCAGCCCCTTAACCGGACAGCTGGTTCATCAGGTGCAGTTCTTC
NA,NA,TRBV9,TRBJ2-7,CASSPVGGARGEQYF,TGTGCCAGCAGCCCCGTCGGGGGAGCCCGAGGGGAGCAGTACTTC
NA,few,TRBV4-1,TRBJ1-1,CASSQDSAAVNTEAFF,TGCGCCAGCAGCCAAGACTCGGCGGCGGTGAACACTGAAGCTTTCTTT
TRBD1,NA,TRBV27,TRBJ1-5,CASSTRDRSSSNQPQHF,TGTGCCAGCAGTACCCGGGACAGGAGCTCTAGCAATCAGCCCCAGCATTTT
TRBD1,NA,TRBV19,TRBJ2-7,CASSSLDRVPYEQYF,TGTGCCAGTAGTAGCTTGGACAGGGTCCCCTACGAGCAGTACTTC
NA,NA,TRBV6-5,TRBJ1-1,CASTTGYAEAFF,TGTGCCAGCACTACAGGGTACGCTGAAGCTTTCTTT
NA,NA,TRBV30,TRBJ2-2,CAWSLPMRSNTGELFF,TGTGCCTGGAGTCTACCTATGCGATCGAACACCGGGGAGCTGTTTTTT
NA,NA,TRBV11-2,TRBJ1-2,CASRAGGQRTYGYTF,TGTGCCAGCAGGGCCGGGGGACAAAGAACTTATGGCTACACCTTC